This TCR beta chain was profiled in a study of shared clonotypes between healthy human individuals. Methods used by the authors: ImmunoSEQ yielded junction-only sequences lacking quality scores, so filtering differed. Repertoires were generated with immunoSEQ multiplex PCR, while TCRdb's copy carries only in-frame clones and drops some. The V and J calls and clone size were taken over from that table, and D and trimming were inferred from the DNA. The sample has roughly 2.1 million clones, more than 85% seen once. Study-level findings and limits: Generally, estimated richness proved larger in naive subsets than it did in memory subsets.

This clone was recorded once. Its matching antigen is unknown. Terminally differentiated effector memory CD45RA+ cells were excluded by CCR7 positive selection of CD45RO-negative cells. The CDR3 runs to 18 residues. The rearrangement links TRBV21-1 to TRBJ2-7; TRBD2 was called by the table and not checked on the DNA. TRBV21-1 constitutes a pseudogene. Material for sequencing was naive CD8+ T cells from PBMCs. This receptor was obtained from a man in his late teens or twenties in good health. Some clones in this sample may be carry-over from other donors' samples. Here the CDR3 reads CASSKAGTSARGNYEQYF. The CDR3 DNA reads TGTGCCAGCAGCAAGGCCGGGACTAGCGCGAGGGGGAACTACGAGCAGTACTTC.